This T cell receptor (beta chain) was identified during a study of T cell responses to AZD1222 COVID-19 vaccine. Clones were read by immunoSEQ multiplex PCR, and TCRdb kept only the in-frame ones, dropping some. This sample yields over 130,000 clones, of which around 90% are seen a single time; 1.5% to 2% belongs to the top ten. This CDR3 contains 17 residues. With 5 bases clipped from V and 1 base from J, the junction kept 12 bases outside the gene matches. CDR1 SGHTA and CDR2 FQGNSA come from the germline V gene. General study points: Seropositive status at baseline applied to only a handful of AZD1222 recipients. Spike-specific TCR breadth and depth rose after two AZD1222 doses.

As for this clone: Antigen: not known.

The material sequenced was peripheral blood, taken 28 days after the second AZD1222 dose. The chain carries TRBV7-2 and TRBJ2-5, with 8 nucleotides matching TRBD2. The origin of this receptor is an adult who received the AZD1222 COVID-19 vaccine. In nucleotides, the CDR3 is TGTGCCAGCAGCCGTTACGGGGTGACTAGCGCCCAAGAGACCCAGTACTTC. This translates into CASSRYGVTSAQETQYF.